This T cell receptor beta chain is drawn from a study of CD8 T cells in Susac syndrome. A remark on this clonotype: Its specificity is unknown.

The sequenced target, TCR beta, came from blood CD8+ and CD4+ T cells. General study results and limits: In Susac patients, clonal expansion was not detected in CD4+ cells.

The germline V gene has CDR1 GTSNPN and CDR2 SVGIG (reference sequence). Trimming took off 3 bases at V and 2 bases at J, with 13 bases between the two ends. This CDR3 region has 14 residues. With random hexamers, about 0.45 to 1 ug RNA was reverse transcribed. Coverage of TCR beta CDR3 amplification by immunoSEQ multiplex PCR extended to 54 Vbeta and 13 Jbeta. TCRdb re-called the immunoSEQ multiplex PCR reads through MiXCR, storing one row per CDR3 protein. The profile shows some 110,000 distinct CDR3 sequences, 96% of them singletons. V is TRBV30 and J is TRBJ2-5, with D possibly matching TRBD1 (5 bases). This clonotype originated in a human donor with Susac syndrome. The sample taken for sequencing was CD4+ T cells from PBMCs. CDR3 sequence reads: CAWRRQTVQETQYF. CDR3 coding DNA: TGTGCCTGGAGAAGACAGACCGTTCAAGAGACCCAGTACTTC.